This T cell receptor beta chain was captured by sequencing in a study of shared clonotypes between healthy human individuals (dated by TCRdb to about 2020). With respect to the entire study: The cohort included a few men and a couple of women between 18 and 49 years of age. For each donor, CD4 naive and CD4 memory were each given three plates, CD8 naive was given two plates, and CD8 memory was given one plate. To estimate repertoire size and how much clonotype sharing occurs between individuals, the study deeply sequenced the blood TCR repertoires of five or six healthy adults. To increase sequencing depth and limit assay-specific biases, different laboratories used diverse techniques to prepare libraries and sequence TCR repertoires. Per donor, leukapheresis produced somewhere between about 0.9 and 9.5 billion PBMCs. Overall results and qualifications from the work: Even with the large sequencing depth, rarefaction of the sorted-subset datasets indicated that sequencing was incomplete. Sharing across several donors was observed for 5% to 6.5% of naive CD4, less than 4% of naive CD8, over 2% of memory CD4, and around 0.4% of memory CD8 clonotypes. Sampling was limited to blood, and TCR repertoires in tissue likely differ from TCR repertoires in blood. Compared with non-shared clonotypes, the clonotypes found in all four sorted-subset donors had higher generation probabilities. Based on pairwise subsampling, the degree of clonotype sharing among donors was expected to be affected by sequencing depth. Estimated clonotype richness was generally larger for naive than for memory subsets. Because the study included a small number of donors, the genetic and exposure-history diversity represented was limited.

To note about this clone: The antigen it recognizes is unknown. No base quality values were provided; no much bigger clone lies one nucleotide off. Other DNA sequences from this sample encode an identical CDR3 as well.

For the CD8 naive samples, CD45RO-negative cells were positively selected for CCR7, yielding a CD45RA+CCR7+ population from which TemRA cells were excluded. The donors were healthy, HIV-negative adults who had no recently reported acute infections or vaccinations. Every donor was a Caucasian adult residing in Nashville, Tennessee, USA. Blood was obtained by leukapheresis, after which PBMCs were separated by Ficoll-Histopaque density gradient centrifugation and cryopreserved in liquid nitrogen vapor phase. Purity and quantity of every magnetically sorted T cell population were checked by analytical flow cytometry. Genomic DNA was isolated from each sorted fraction and quantified by UV absorbance on a Nanodrop 2000c. TCR CDR3 regions were amplified from genomic DNA by multiplex PCR using the deep immunoSEQ assay. For each cell subset, the extracted genomic DNA was distributed evenly across all wells of several immunoSEQ 96-well plates, and each plate served as one replicate. For sorted subsets, approximately 210 ng genomic DNA, equal to 25,000 to 35,000 T cell genomes, was loaded into each replicate PCR. The purified libraries were quantified using a Qubit 3.0 fluorometer, sized with a Bioanalyzer 2100, and then quantified again using the KAPA Library Quantification kit. Every immunoSEQ 96-well plate was sequenced on a separate single-read 150-cycle Illumina NextSeq 550 flow cell. As for how the authors treated the data: Because only junctional sequences without quality scores were contained in the immunoSEQ output, filtering matching that applied to full-length reads could not be performed. Sequences were annotated with PyIR, a Python wrapper for IgBLAST v1.9, and V/J genes and CDR3 were assigned using IMGT germline references. Reads were removed for weak V/J assignments (E-value above 1e-6), missing CDR3, stop codons, out-of-frame junctions, or ambiguous translated residues. V3J clonotypes were defined as sequences sharing an identical inferred V gene, J gene, and CDR3 amino acid sequence. To compute the percentage overlap between repertoires, the number of shared unique clonotypes was divided by the size of the smaller repertoire. Three approaches were used to assess repertoire richness: RTK rarefaction, the Chao1 estimator, and Recon v2.1 estimates of unobserved clonotypes. Generation probabilities were computed with OLGA for all TCRbeta clonotypes obtained by the gDNA method from several donors. In its TCRdb copy, this immuneACCESS table keeps in-frame sequences only and misses some clones. Where compared with another copy, unresolved V genes explain less than half of these, and the others have no known cause. The V and J calls and clone size were taken over from that table, and D and trimming were inferred from the DNA. The sample table lists hundreds of thousands of clones, approximately 92% of them with a count of one. More than 20% of the sample rests with the top ten.

As encoded in the germline V gene (reference sequence), CDR1 is MNHEY while CDR2 is SMNVEV. Reading from cysteine to phenylalanine, the CDR3 counts 13 amino acids. Solely the CDR3 DNA is kept, with 39 bases framed from the first base. Cut back by 5 bases and 8 bases, the V and J ends lie 13 bases apart. The rearrangement combines TRBV27 with TRBJ2-1, with no confident D gene call. The receptor was derived from a young man in good health. Sequencing was performed on naive CD8+ T cells sorted from blood. The cell subset or site label for this specimen denotes: CD45RA+CCR7+. In nucleotide form, the sequence is TGTGCCAGCAGTCCCCTAGGGTCGCATGAGCAGTTCTTC. Translation gives CASSPLGSHEQFF.